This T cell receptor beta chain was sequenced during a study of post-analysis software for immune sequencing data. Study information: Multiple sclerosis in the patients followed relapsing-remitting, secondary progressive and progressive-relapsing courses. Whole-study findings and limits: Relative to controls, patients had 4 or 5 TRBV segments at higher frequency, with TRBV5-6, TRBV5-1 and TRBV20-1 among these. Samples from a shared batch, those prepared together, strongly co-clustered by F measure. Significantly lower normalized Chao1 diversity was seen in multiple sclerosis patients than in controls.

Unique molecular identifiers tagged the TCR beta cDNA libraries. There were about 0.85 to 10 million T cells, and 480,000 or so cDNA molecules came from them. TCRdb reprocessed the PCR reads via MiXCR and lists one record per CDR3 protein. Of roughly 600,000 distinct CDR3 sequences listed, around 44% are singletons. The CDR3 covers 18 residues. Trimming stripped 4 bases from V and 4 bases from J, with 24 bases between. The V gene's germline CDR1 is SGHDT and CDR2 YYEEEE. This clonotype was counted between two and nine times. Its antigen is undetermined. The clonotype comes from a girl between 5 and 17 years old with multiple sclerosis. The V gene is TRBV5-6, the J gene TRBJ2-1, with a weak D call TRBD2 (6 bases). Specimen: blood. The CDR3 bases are TGTGCCAGCAGCCCCGGTCTTCCGTTGAGGGACTCTTACAATGAGCAGTTCTTC. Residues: CASSPGLPLRDSYNEQFF. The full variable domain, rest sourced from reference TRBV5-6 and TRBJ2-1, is DAGVTQSPTHLIKTRGQQVTLRCSPKSGHDTVSWYQQALGQGPQFIFQYYEEEERQRGNFPDRFSGHQFPNYSSELNVNALLLGDSALYLCASSPGLPLRDSYNEQFFGPGTRLTVL.